This T cell receptor beta chain was recovered during a study of pediatric ulcerative colitis. Method: immunoSEQ multiplex PCR; TCRdb's copy keeps in-frame clones and lacks some. The sample shows over 35,000 clones, over 80% of them seen only once. V trimming: 4 bases; J trimming: 0 bases; junction bases outside the gene matches: 5. The CDR3 runs 17 residues. Germline CDR1 and CDR2: SEHNR and FQNEAQ (reference sequence). J is TRBJ2-1 and V is TRBV7-9; 11 nucleotides line up with TRBD2. The source of this sequence is a girl aged 5 to 17 with moderate ulcerative colitis. Sequencing input: blood. The CDR3 loop reads CASSSSGTSGSYNEQFF. Here the CDR3 DNA reads TGTGCCAGCAGCTCCTCCGGGACTAGCGGCTCCTACAATGAGCAGTTCTTC.